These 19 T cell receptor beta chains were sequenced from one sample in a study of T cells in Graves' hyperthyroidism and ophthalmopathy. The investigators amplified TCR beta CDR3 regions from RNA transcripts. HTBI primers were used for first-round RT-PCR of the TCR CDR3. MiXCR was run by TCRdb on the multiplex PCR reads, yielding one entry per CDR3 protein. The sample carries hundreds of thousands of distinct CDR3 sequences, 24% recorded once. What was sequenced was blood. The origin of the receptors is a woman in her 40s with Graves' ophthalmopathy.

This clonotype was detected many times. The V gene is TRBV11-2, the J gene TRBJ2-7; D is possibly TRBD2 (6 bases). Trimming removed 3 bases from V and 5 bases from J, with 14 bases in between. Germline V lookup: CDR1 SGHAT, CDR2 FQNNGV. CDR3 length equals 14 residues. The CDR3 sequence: CASSFGLAENEQYF. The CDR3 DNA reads TGTGCCAGCAGCTTCGGGTTAGCGGAGAACGAGCAGTACTTC.

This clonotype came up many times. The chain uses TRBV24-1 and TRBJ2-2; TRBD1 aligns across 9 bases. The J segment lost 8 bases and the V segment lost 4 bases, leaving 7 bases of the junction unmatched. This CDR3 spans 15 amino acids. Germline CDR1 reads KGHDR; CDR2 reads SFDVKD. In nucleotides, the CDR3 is TGTGCCACCAGTGACCCGGGACAGGGTTTGGGGGAGCTGTTTTTT. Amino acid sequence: CATSDPGQGLGELFF.

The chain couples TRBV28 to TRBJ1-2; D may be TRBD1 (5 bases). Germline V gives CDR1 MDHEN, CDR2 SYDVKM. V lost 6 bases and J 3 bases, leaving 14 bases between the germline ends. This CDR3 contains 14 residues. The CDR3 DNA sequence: TGTGCCAGCAGACGCCCGGGACTCTACTATGGCTACACCTTC. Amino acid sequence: CASRRPGLYYGYTF.

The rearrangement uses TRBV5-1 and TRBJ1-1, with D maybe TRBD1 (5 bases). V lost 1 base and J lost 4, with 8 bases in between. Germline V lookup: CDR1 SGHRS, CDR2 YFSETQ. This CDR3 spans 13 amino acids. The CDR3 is CASSLYGATEAFF. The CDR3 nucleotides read TGCGCCAGCAGCTTGTATGGGGCCACTGAAGCTTTCTTT.

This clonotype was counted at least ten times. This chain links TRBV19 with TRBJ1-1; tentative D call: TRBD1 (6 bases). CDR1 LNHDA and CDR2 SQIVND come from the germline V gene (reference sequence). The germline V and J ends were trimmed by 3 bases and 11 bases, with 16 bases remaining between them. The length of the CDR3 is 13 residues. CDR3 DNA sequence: TGTGCCAGTAGTATGGGGGCTGCAGTTGGGGCTTTCTTT. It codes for CASSMGAAVGAFF.

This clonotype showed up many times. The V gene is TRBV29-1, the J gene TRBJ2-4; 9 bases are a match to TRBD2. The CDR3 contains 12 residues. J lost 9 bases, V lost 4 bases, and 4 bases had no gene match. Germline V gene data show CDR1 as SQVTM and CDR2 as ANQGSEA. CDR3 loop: CSVGTSDSIQYF. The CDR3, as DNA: TGCAGCGTTGGGACTAGCGATAGCATTCAGTACTTC. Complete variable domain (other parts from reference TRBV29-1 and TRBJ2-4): SAVISQKPSRDICQRGTSLTIQCQVDSQVTMMFWYRQQPGQSLTLIATANQGSEATYESGFVIDKFPISRPNLTFSTLTVSNMSPEDSSIYLCSVGTSDSIQYFGAGTRLSVL.

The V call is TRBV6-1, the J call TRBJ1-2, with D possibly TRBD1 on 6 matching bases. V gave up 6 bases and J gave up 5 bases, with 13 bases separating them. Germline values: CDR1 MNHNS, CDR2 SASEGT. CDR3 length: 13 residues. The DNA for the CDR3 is TGTGCCAGCAGGATCGGACAGAGTTATGGCTACACCTTC. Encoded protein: CASRIGQSYGYTF.

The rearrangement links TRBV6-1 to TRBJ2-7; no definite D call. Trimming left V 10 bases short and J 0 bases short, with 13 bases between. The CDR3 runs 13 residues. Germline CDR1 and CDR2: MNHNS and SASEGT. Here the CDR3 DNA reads TGTGCCATCCGGACGGAGCTCTCCTACGAGCAGTACTTC. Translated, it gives CAIRTELSYEQYF.

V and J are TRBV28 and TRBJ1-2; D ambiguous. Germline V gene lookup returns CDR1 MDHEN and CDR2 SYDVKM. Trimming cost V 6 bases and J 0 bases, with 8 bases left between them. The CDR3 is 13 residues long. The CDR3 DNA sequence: TGTGCCAGCAGAGAGATAGCTAACTATGGCTACACCTTC. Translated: CASREIANYGYTF.

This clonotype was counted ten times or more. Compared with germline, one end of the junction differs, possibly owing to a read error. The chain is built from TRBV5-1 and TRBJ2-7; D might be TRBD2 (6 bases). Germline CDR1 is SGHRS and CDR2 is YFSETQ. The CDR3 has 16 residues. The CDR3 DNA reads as TGCACCAGCAGCTTGAGTCTGACGGGAGTCCCCTACGAGCAGTACTTC. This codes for CTSSLSLTGVPYEQYF.

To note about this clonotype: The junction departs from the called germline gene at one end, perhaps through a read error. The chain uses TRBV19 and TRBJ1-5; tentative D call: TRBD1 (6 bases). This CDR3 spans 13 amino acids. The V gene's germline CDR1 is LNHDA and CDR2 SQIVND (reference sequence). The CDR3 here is CASSIGFGQPQHF. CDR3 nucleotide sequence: TGTGCCAGTAGTATAGGATTTGGACAGCCCCAGCATTTC.

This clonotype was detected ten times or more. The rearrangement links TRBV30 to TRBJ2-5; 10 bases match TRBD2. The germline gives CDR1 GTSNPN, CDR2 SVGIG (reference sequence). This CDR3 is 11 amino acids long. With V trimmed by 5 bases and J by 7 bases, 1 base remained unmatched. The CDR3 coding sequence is TGTGCCTGGGCTAGCGGGGGGACCCAGTACTTC. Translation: CAWASGGTQYF.

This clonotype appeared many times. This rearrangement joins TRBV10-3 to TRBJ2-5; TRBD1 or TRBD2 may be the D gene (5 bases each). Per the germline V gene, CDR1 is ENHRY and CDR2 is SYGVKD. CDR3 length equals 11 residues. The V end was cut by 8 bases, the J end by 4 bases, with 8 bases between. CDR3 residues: CAISGGETQYF. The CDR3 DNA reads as TGTGCCATCTCTGGGGGAGAGACCCAGTACTTC.

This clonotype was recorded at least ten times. In nucleotides, the CDR3 is TGTGCCAGCAGCCTCGCCCGGGACAGGGCCTACGAGCAGTACTTC. Encoded protein: CASSLARDRAYEQYF. The rearrangement links TRBV7-9 to TRBJ2-7; TRBD1 agrees at 9 bases. CDR1 and CDR2 from the germline V gene are SEHNR and FQNEAQ (reference sequence). The CDR3 runs 15 residues. V shed 5 bases and J 2 bases; nucleotides not matched to a gene: 7.

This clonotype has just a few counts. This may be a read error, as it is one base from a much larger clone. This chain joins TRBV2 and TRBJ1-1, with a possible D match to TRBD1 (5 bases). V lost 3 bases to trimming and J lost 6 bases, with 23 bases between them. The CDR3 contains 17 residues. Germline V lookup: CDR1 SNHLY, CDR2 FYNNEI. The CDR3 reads CASSDPAAGTRNAEAFF. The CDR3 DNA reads TGTGCCAGCAGTGACCCCGCGGCTGGGACTCGGAATGCTGAAGCTTTCTTT. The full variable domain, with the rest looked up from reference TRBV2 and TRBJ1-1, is EPEVTQTPSHQVTQMGQEVILRCVPISNHLYFYWYRQILGQKVEFLVSFYNNEISEKSEIFDDQFSVERPDGSNFTLKIRSTKLEDSAMYFCASSDPAAGTRNAEAFFGQGTRLTVV.

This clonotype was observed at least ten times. CDR3 coding DNA: TGCAGCGTTGTCGGGGGAGCCGGTTTGGAAAACTATGGCTACACCTTC. It codes for CSVVGGAGLENYGYTF. J is TRBJ1-2 and V is TRBV29-1; a possible D gene is TRBD1 (5 bases). The CDR3 consists of 16 residues. Trimming removed 4 bases from V and 2 bases from J, with 20 bases in between. Germline V gives CDR1 SQVTM, CDR2 ANQGSEA.

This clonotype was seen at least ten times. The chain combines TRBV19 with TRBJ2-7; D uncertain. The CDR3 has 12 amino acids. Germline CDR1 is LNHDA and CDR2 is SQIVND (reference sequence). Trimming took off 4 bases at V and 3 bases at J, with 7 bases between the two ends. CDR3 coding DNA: TGTGCCAGTAGTAGAGGTTACTACGAGCAGTACTTC. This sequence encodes CASSRGYYEQYF.

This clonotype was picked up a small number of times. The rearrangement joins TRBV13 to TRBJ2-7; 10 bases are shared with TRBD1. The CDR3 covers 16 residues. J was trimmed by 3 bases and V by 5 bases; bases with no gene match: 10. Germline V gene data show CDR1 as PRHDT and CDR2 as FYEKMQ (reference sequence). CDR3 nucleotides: TGTGCCAGCAGCCAAACCTTGACAGGGGGCGGCTACGAGCAGTACTTC. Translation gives CASSQTLTGGGYEQYF.

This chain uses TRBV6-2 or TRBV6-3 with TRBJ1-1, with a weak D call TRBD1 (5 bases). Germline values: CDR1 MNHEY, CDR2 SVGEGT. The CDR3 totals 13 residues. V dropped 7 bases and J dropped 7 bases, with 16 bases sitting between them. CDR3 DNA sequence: TGTGCCAGCATTCCTTCTGGGGACGATGAAGCTTTCTTT. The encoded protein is CASIPSGDDEAFF.